This TCR beta chain was recovered during a study of control samples from healthy donors and cancer patients. Germline V lookup: CDR1 SGHRS, CDR2 YFSETQ. This CDR3 is 16 amino acids long. V was pared by 2 bases and J by 1 base, with 1 base of the junction left unmatched. Libraries were prepared by immunoSEQ multiplex PCR; TCRdb keeps only in-frame clonotypes and omits some of them. The sample comprises over 25,000 clones, around nine tenths of which are singletons, and about 3.9% rests with the top ten. Sequencing was performed on formalin-fixed, paraffin-embedded tissue. This TCR was recovered from a female donor with melanoma. The chain links TRBV5-1 to TRBJ2-2; the match to TRBD2 covers 11 bases. The CDR3 nucleotides read TGCGCCAGCAGCTTAGGACTAGCGGGGAACACCGGGGAGCTGTTTTTT. It is translated as CASSLGLAGNTGELFF.